Listed below are T cell receptor beta chains from one sample, sequenced in a study of neoadjuvant anti-PD-1 for oral cavity cancer. Only in-frame clones appear in the TCRdb table, and some are missing; sequencing was by immunoSEQ multiplex PCR. The sample holds about 16,000 clones, 55% to 75% seen once. This specimen consisted of PBMCs, obtained before nivolumab (anti-PD-1) treatment. The origin of the receptors is a person between 40 and 85 years old with oral cavity squamous cell carcinoma. Both conserved end residues are part of each CDR3. The D gene is left open where the match is weak. The listing skips clone size in some rows; elsewhere it reads once, few, many or a size class.

j_gene	d_gene	abundance	len	v_gene	CDR3nt	CDR3aa
TRBJ2-7	TRBD1	NA	13	TRBV2	TGTGCCAGCAGTGGACAGGGGATAAGAGAGCAGTACTTC	CASSGQGIREQYF
TRBJ2-7	TRBD2	NA	15	TRBV6-6	TGTGCCAGCAGTTACTCAACTAGCGTCTCCTACGAGCAGTACTTC	CASSYSTSVSYEQYF
TRBJ2-2	NA	NA	16	TRBV5-1	TGCGCCAGCAGCTTGGGGATAGCCGCGAGCACCGGGGAGCTGTTTTTT	CASSLGIAASTGELFF
TRBJ1-5	NA	NA	13	TRBV10-1	TGCGCCAGCAGTGACCGGGGGAATCAGCCCCAGCATTTT	CASSDRGNQPQHF
TRBJ2-5	NA	NA	14	TRBV30	TGTGCCTGGACACCCCGGATCACCCAAGAGACCCAGTACTTC	CAWTPRITQETQYF
TRBJ2-7	NA	few	13	TRBV19	TGTGCCAGTAGTAAGGCAGTCTCCTACGAGCAGTACTTC	CASSKAVSYEQYF
TRBJ1-4	NA	few	15	TRBV7-2	TGTGCCAGCAGCATACAACAGGGTCTGGGTGAAAAACTGTTTTTT	CASSIQQGLGEKLFF
TRBJ2-3	TRBD2	NA	17	TRBV10-3	TGTGCCATCAGTGAGTCCCCTCGAACGGGAGGTACAGATACGCAGTATTTT	CAISESPRTGGTDTQYF
TRBJ1-3	TRBD1	NA	16	TRBV10-3	TGTGCCATCAGTGATAGGACAGGGCTTGCTGGAAACACCATATATTTT	CAISDRTGLAGNTIYF
TRBJ2-7	TRBD2	NA	14	TRBV7-6	TGTGCCAGCAGCTTAGCGGGAGGGCCACTCGAGCAGTACTTC	CASSLAGGPLEQYF
TRBJ1-1	NA	NA	15	TRBV5-1	TGCGCCAGCAGCTTGGGGGCGGACGTGAACACTGAAGCTTTCTTT	CASSLGADVNTEAFF
TRBJ1-4	NA	NA	13	TRBV27	TGTGCCAGCGCTCTTGCCCGGCGAGAAAAACTGTTTTTT	CASALARREKLFF
TRBJ2-2	TRBD2	NA	16	TRBV27	TGTGCCAGCAGTTGGGGACTAGCGTTGAACACCGGGGAGCTGTTTTTT	CASSWGLALNTGELFF
TRBJ1-1	NA	few	13	TRBV2	TGTGCCAGCAGCAGACAGGAGCCCACTGAAGCTTTCTTT	CASSRQEPTEAFF
TRBJ2-7	NA	few	15	TRBV11-3	TGTGCCAGCAGCTTAATCGGGGGGCATACCTACGAGCAGTACTTC	CASSLIGGHTYEQYF
TRBJ1-2	TRBD1	NA	15	TRBV11-2	TGTGCCAGCAGCTCAAGGACAGGTTGGAACTATGGCTACACCTTC	CASSSRTGWNYGYTF
TRBJ1-4	NA	NA	17	TRBV30	TGTGCCTGGAGTTCCCCTACCCTGGGGGCAACTAATGAAAAACTGTTTTTT	CAWSSPTLGATNEKLFF
TRBJ1-3	NA	NA	15	TRBV30	TGTGCCTGGAGAGGTAGGGGGTCCCCTGGAAACACCATATATTTT	CAWRGRGSPGNTIYF
TRBJ1-2	NA	few	13	TRBV5-1	TGCGCCAGCAGCCTCGAGAATCAGGATGGCTACACCTTC	CASSLENQDGYTF
TRBJ1-5	NA	few	16	TRBV19	TGTGCCAGTAGTATCAGGAACAACTTAGCAAATCAGCCCCAGCATTTT	CASSIRNNLANQPQHF
TRBJ2-1	TRBD2	NA	17	TRBV5-1	TGCGCCAGCAGCACCCTATTAGGACTAGCGAATAACAATGAGCAGTTCTTC	CASSTLLGLANNNEQFF
TRBJ2-1	TRBD1	few	15	TRBV9	TGTGCCAGCAGCGTAGGGGGACAGGCTAACAATGAGCAGTTCTTC	CASSVGGQANNEQFF
TRBJ1-1	NA	NA	14	TRBV6-4	TGTGCCAGCAGTGACTCCGACGGGGTTGGTGAAGCTTTCTTT	CASSDSDGVGEAFF
TRBJ1-2	TRBD1	NA	16	TRBV9	TGTGCCAGCAGCGTATCCCCGGGACAGGGGGCATACGGCTACACCTTC	CASSVSPGQGAYGYTF
TRBJ1-2	NA	NA	16	TRBV19	TGTGCCAGTACCGCAACCCCTGGGGCAGCTAACTATGGCTACACCTTC	CASTATPGAANYGYTF
TRBJ2-7	NA	once	13	TRBV6-1	TGTGCCACCCAGGGACGGTCGACCTACGAGCAGTACTTC	CATQGRSTYEQYF
TRBJ1-3	TRBD1	few	16	TRBV6-5	TGTGCCAGCAGTTACCACGACAGGGGATTTGGAAACACCATATATTTT	CASSYHDRGFGNTIYF
TRBJ2-1	NA	NA	11	TRBV30	TGTGCCTGGAGTGTACAGGCCAAGCAGTTCTTC	CAWSVQAKQFF
TRBJ2-7	NA	NA	16	TRBV6-6	TGTGCCAGCAGCCCCTGGGGGGGGCGGAGCTCCTACGAGCAGTACTTC	CASSPWGGRSSYEQYF
TRBJ2-3	NA	NA	13	TRBV2	TGTGCCAGCAGCGCACAGAGCACAGATACGCAGTATTTT	CASSAQSTDTQYF
TRBJ2-7	TRBD1	few	16	TRBV19	TGTGCCAGTAGTATAGGGACAGGGGCTGAAGCCTACGAGCAGTACTTC	CASSIGTGAEAYEQYF
TRBJ2-1	TRBD2	NA	16	TRBV9	TGTGCCAGCAGCGTAGATGTTAGCGGGAGGATGAATGAGCAGTTCTTC	CASSVDVSGRMNEQFF
TRBJ1-5	NA	few	15	TRBV6-1	TGTGCCAGCAGGGACCCCGTGGGAAGGGATCAGCCCCAGCATTTT	CASRDPVGRDQPQHF
TRBJ2-7	NA	NA	15	TRBV11-2	TGTGCCAGCAGCCCGGTCTCGGGACGAGGTGGTGAGCAGTACTTC	CASSPVSGRGGEQYF
TRBJ2-4	NA	NA	14	TRBV27	TGTGCCAGCAGTCTCAACGGGGCCAAAAACATTCAGTACTTC	CASSLNGAKNIQYF
TRBJ2-2	NA	NA	14	TRBV29-1	TGCAGCGCTCAGGGTATTTCCAGGTTCGGGGAGCTGTTTTTT	CSAQGISRFGELFF
TRBJ2-7	NA	once	15	TRBV21-1	TGTGCCAGCAGCAAAGACGGGAGGGGGCTTCACGAGCAGTACTTC	CASSKDGRGLHEQYF
TRBJ2-7	NA	NA	16	TRBV29-1	TGCAGCGCCTCCCCCTCTTCAGATCCATGGGGCTACGAGCAGTACTTC	CSASPSSDPWGYEQYF
TRBJ2-7	TRBD2	NA	13	TRBV7-2	TGTGCCAGCAGCTTACAGCGGGGCTACGAGCAGTACTTC	CASSLQRGYEQYF
TRBJ1-4	NA	few	15	TRBV5-4	TGTGCCAGCAGCTTGCGTGGGCGGGATAATGAAAAACTGTTTTTT	CASSLRGRDNEKLFF